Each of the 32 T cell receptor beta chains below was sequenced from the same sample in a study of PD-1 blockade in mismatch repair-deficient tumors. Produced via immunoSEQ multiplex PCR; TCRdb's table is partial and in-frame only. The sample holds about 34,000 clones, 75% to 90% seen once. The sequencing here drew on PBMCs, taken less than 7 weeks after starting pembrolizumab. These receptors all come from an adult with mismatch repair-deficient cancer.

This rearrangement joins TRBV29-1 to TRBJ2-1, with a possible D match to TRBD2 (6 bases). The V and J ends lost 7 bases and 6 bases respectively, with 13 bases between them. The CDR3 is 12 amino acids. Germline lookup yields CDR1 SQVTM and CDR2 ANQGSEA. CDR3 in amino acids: CSAWGLFNEQFF. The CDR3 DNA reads TGCAGCGCTTGGGGACTGTTCAATGAGCAGTTCTTC.

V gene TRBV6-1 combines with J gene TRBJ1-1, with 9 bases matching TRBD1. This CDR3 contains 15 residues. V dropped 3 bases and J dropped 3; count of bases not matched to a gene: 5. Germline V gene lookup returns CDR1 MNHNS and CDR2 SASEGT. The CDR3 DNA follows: TGTGCCAGCAGTGAGGGACAGGGAAGGTACACTGAAGCTTTCTTT. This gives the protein CASSEGQGRYTEAFF.

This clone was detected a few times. CDR3 protein: CAWSPNFRGYYGYTF. The CDR3 DNA is TGTGCCTGGAGCCCAAACTTCCGCGGGTACTATGGCTACACCTTC. This sequence joins TRBV30 and TRBJ1-2, with D hard to call. The V gene's germline CDR1 is GTSNPN and CDR2 SVGIG (reference sequence). This CDR3 is built from 15 residues. Deletions cut 3 bases from V and 3 bases from J, with 17 bases between.

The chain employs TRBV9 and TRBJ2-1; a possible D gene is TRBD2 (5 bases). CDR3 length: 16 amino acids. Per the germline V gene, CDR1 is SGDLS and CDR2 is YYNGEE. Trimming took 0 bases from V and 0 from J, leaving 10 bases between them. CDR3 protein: CASSVGGFSSYNEQFF. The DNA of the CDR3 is TGTGCCAGCAGCGTAGGCGGGTTTAGCTCCTACAATGAGCAGTTCTTC. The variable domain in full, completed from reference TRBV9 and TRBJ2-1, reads DSGVTQTPKHLITATGQRVTLRCSPRSGDLSVYWYQQSLDQGLQFLIQYYNGEERAKGNILERFSAQQFPDLHSELNLSSLELGDSALYFCASSVGGFSSYNEQFFGPGTRLTVL.

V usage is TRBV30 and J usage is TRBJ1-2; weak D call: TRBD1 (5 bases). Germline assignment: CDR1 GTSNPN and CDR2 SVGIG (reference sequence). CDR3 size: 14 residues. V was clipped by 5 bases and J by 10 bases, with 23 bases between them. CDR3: CAWAPLNPWTFYTF. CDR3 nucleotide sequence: TGTGCCTGGGCCCCTCTAAACCCTTGGACATTCTACACCTTC.

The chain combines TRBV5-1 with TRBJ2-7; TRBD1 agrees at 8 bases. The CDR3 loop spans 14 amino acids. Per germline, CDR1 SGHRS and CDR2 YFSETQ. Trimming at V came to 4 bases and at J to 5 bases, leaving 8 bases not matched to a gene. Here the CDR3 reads CASSPPTGANEQYF. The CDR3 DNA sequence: TGCGCCAGCAGCCCCCCGACAGGGGCGAACGAGCAGTACTTC.

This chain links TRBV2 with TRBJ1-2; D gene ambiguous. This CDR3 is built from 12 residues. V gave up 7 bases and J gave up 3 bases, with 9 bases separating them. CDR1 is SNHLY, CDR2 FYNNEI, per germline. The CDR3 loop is CASIGEDYGYTF. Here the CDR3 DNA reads TGTGCCAGCATTGGCGAGGACTATGGCTACACCTTC.

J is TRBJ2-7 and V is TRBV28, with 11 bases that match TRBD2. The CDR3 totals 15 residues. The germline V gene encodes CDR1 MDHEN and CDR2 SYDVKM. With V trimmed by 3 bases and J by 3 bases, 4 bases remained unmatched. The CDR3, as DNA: TGTGCCAGCAGTTTTAGACTAGCGGGGCTCTACGAGCAGTACTTC. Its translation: CASSFRLAGLYEQYF.

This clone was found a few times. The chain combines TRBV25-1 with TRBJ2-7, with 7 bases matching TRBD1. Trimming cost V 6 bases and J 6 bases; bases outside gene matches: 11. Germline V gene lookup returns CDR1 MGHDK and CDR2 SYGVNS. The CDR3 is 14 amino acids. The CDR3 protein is CASSPGTARVEQYF. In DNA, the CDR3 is TGTGCCAGCAGCCCCGGGACAGCCCGCGTCGAGCAGTACTTC.

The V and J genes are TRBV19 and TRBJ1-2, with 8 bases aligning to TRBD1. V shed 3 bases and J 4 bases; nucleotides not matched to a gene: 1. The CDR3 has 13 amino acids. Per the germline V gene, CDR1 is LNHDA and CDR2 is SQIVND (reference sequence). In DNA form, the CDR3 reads TGTGCCAGTAGTATCGGGACAGGCTATGGCTACACCTTC. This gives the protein CASSIGTGYGYTF.

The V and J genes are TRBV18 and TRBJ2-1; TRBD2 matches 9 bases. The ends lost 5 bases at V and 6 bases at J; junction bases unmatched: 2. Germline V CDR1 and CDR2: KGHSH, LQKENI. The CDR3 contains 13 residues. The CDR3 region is CASSTTSGNEQFF. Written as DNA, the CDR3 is TGTGCCAGCTCAACGACTAGCGGCAATGAGCAGTTCTTC.

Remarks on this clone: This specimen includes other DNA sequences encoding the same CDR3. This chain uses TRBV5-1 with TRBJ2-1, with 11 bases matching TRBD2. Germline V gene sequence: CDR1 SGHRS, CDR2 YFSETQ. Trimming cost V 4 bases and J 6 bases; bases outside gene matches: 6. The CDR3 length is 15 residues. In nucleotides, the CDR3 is TGCGCCAGCAGCCCACAGACTAGCGGGGTCAATGAGCAGTTCTTC. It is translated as CASSPQTSGVNEQFF.

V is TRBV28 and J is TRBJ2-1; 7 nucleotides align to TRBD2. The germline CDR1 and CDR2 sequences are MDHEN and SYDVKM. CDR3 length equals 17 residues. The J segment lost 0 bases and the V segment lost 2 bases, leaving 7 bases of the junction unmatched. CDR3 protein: CASSLPLGGSSYNEQFF. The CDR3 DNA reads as TGTGCCAGCAGTTTACCTCTTGGCGGGAGCTCCTACAATGAGCAGTTCTTC.

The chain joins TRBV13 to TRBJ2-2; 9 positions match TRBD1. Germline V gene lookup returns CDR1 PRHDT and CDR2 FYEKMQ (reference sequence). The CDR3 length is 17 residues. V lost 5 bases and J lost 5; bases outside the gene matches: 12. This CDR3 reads CASSRPPGQGLTGELFF. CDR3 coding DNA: TGTGCCAGCAGCCGTCCTCCGGGACAGGGATTAACCGGGGAGCTGTTTTTT.

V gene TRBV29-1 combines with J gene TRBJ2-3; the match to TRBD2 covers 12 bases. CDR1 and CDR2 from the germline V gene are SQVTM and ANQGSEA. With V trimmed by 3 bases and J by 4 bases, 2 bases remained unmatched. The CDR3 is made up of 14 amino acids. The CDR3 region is CSVETSGSADTQYF. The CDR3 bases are TGCAGCGTTGAGACTAGCGGGAGTGCAGATACGCAGTATTTT.

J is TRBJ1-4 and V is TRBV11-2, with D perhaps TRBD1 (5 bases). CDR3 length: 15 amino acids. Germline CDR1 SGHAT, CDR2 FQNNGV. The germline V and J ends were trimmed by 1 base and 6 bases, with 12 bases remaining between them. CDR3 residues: CASSLGRGPDEKLFF. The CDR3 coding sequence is TGTGCCAGCAGCTTAGGGAGGGGACCGGATGAAAAACTGTTTTTT. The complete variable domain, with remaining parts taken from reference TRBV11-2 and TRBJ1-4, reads EAGVAQSPRYKIIEKRQSVAFWCNPISGHATLYWYQQILGQGPKLLIQFQNNGVVDDSQLPKDRFSAERLKGVDSTLKIQPAKLEDSAVYLCASSLGRGPDEKLFFGSGTQLSVL.

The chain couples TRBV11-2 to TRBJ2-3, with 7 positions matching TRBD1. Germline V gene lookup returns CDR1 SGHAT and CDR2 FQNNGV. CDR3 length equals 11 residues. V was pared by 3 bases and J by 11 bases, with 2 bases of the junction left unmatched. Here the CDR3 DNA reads TGTGCCAGCAGCTTTGCAGGGGGGCAGTATTTT. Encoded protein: CASSFAGGQYF.

CDR3 in amino acids: CASSGGTVNTEAFF. CDR3 nucleotides: TGTGCCAGCAGCGGGGGGACAGTGAACACTGAAGCTTTCTTT. This chain connects TRBV9 to TRBJ1-1; 7 nucleotides agree with TRBD1. Germline CDR1 reads SGDLS; CDR2 reads YYNGEE. The V gene end was trimmed by 3 bases and the J gene end by 0 bases; junction bases not matched to a gene: 2. The CDR3 totals 14 residues.

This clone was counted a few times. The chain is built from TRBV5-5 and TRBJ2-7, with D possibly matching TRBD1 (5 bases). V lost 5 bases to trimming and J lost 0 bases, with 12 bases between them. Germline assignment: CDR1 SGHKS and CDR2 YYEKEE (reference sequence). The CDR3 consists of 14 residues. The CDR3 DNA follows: TGTGCCAGCAGGATAAGGCAGGGCTCCTACGAGCAGTACTTC. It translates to CASRIRQGSYEQYF.

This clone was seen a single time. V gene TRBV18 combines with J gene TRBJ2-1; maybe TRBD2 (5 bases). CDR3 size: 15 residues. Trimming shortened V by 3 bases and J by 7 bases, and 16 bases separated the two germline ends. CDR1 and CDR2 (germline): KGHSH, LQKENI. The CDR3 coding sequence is TGTGCCAGCTCACCCAGAGGGCTAGCTGGAAATGAGCAGTTCTTC. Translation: CASSPRGLAGNEQFF.

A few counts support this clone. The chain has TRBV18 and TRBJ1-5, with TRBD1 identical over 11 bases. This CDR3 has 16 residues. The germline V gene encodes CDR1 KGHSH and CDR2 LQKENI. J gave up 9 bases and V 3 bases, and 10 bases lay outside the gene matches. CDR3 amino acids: CASSPLTPGQGVPQHF. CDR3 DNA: TGTGCCAGCTCACCCTTAACACCGGGACAGGGGGTGCCCCAGCATTTT.

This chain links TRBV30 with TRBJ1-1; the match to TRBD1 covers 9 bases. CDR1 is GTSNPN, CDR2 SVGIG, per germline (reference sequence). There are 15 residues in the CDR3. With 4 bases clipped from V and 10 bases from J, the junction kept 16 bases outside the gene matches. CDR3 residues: CAWTFSPGQGLGAFF. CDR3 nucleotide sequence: TGTGCCTGGACATTCTCCCCGGGACAGGGTTTGGGAGCTTTCTTT.

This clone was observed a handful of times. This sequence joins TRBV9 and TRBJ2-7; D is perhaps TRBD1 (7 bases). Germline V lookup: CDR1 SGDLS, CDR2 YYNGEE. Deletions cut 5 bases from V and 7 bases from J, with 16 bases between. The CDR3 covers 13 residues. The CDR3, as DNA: TGTGCCAGCAGTCCCACAGGGGAGGTAGAGCAGTACTTC. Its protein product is CASSPTGEVEQYF.

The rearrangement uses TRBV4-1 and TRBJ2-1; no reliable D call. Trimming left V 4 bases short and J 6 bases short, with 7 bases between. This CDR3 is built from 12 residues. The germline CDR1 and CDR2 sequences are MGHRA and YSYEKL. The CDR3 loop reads CASSLLSNEQFF. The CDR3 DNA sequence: TGCGCCAGCAGCCTCCTAAGCAATGAGCAGTTCTTC.

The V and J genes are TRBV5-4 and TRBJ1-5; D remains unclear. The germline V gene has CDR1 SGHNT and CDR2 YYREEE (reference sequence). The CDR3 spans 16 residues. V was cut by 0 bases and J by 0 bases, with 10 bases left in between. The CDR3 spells CASSLGGGSSNQPQHF. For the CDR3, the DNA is TGTGCCAGCAGCTTGGGGGGAGGGAGTAGCAATCAGCCCCAGCATTTT.

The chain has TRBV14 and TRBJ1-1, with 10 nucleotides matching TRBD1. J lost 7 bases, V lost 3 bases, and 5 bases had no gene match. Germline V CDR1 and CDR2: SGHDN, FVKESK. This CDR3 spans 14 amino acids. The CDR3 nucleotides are TGTGCCAGCAGCCAGGGGACAGGGGCTAGTGAAGCTTTCTTT. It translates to CASSQGTGASEAFF.

The CDR3 spells CASSYSSPGGNYGYTF. The CDR3 nucleotides are TGTGCCAGCAGTTACTCTTCCCCAGGGGGTAACTATGGCTACACCTTC. The rearrangement joins TRBV6-6 to TRBJ1-2, with 7 bases that match TRBD1. The junction had 5 bases not matched to a gene; V was cut back by 0 bases and J by 1 base. This CDR3 comprises 16 residues. Germline loops: CDR1 MNHNY, CDR2 SVGAGI (reference sequence).

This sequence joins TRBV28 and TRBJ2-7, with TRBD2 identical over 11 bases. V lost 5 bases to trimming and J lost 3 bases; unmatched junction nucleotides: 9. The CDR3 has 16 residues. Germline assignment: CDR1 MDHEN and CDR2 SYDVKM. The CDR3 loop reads CASSNHLTSGSYEQYF. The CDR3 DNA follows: TGTGCCAGCAGTAACCACCTTACTAGCGGGAGCTACGAGCAGTACTTC. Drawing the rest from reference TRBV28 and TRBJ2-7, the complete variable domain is DVKVTQSSRYLVKRTGEKVFLECVQDMDHENMFWYRQDPGLGLRLIYFSYDVKMKEKGDIPEGYSVSREKKERFSLILESASTNQTSMYLCASSNHLTSGSYEQYFGPGTRLTVT.

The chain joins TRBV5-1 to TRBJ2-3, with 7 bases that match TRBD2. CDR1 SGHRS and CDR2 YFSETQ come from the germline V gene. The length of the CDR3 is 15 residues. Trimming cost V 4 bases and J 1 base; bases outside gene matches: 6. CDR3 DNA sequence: TGCGCCAGCAGCGAGGGACTACTACGCACAGATACGCAGTATTTT. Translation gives CASSEGLLRTDTQYF.

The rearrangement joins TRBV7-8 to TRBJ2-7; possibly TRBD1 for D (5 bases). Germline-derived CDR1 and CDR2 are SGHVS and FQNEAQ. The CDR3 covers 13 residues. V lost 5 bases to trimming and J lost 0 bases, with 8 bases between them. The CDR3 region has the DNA TGTGCCAGCAGCACAGGCCTCTCCTACGAGCAGTACTTC. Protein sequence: CASSTGLSYEQYF.

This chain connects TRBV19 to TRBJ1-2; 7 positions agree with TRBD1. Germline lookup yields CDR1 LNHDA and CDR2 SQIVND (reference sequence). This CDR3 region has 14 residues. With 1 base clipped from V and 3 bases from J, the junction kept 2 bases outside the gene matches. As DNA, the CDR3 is TGTGCCAGTAGTATAGGTGGGACAGACTATGGCTACACCTTC. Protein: CASSIGGTDYGYTF.

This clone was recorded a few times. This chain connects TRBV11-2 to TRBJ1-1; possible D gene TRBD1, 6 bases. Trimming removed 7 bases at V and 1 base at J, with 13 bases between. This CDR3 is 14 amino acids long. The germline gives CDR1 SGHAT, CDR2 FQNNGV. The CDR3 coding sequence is TGTGCCAGCACCCACAGGGATGAGAACACTGAAGCTTTCTTT. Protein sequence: CASTHRDENTEAFF.